This record concerns one T cell receptor (beta chain) sequence. Its antigen is not identified. Despite likely unrecorded immune exposures, the donors were nominally healthy at the time of sampling. The data are from a study of cytomegalovirus exposure and HLA in healthy donors. Study-wide findings and caveats: Relative to equally common others, HLA-associated TCR beta chains showed greater clonal expansion in a later analysis. The Asian-associated ancestry cluster reportedly had fewer N-insertions than the approximately 650-donor mean in a later analysis. For most subjects, TCR beta sequences were reported to predict HLA-A and HLA-B alleles with accuracy.

V gave up 5 bases and J gave up 6 bases; unmatched junction bases: 11. This CDR3 has 17 residues. Germline V gives CDR1 LNHDA, CDR2 SQIVND (reference sequence). This PCR relied on a set of 60 Vbeta primers and 13 Jbeta primers. Here immunoSEQ multiplex PCR was the method, and the copy in TCRdb shows in-frame clones only, minus some. The sample yields some 250,000 clones, over 70% seen once. This clonotype originated in a woman aged 55 to 70 in good health and CMV-seropositive. The V call is TRBV19, the J call TRBJ2-2; 11 positions agree with TRBD2. Sequenced: PBMCs. This CDR3 is CASSPGLAGPDAGELFF. The CDR3 bases are TGTGCCAGTAGTCCCGGACTAGCGGGCCCCGACGCCGGGGAGCTGTTTTTT.